This T cell receptor (beta chain) was found in a study of T cell changes during pregnancy in multiple sclerosis. V lost 1 base to trimming and J lost 1 base, with 5 bases between them. CDR3 length: 13 residues. Germline lookup yields CDR1 SNHLY and CDR2 FYNNEI. Assay used: immunoSEQ multiplex PCR; TCRdb lists only in-frame clones, some missing. The data show approximately 90,000 clones, with 94% seen just once and under 0.85% held by the top ten. The V call is TRBV2, the J call TRBJ2-7; D uncertain. The sequencing here drew on peripheral blood, taken in the third trimester of pregnancy. This clonotype originated in a female donor with multiple sclerosis, enrolled in a pregnancy study. The CDR3, as DNA: TGTGCCAGCAGTGAAGGCCAGTCCTACGAGCAGTACTTC. Amino acids: CASSEGQSYEQYF.